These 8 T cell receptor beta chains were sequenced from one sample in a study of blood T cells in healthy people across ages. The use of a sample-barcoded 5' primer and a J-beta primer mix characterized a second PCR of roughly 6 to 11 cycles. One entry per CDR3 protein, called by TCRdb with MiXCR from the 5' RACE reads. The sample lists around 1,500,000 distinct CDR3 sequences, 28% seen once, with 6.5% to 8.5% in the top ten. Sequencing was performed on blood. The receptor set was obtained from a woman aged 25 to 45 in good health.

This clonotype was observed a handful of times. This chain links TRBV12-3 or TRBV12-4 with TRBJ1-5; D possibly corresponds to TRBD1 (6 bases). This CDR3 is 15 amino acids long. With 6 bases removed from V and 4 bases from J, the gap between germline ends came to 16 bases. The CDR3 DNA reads TGTGCCAGCAGCAAGACCGGGACACGAAATCAGCCCCAGCATTTT. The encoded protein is CASSKTGTRNQPQHF.

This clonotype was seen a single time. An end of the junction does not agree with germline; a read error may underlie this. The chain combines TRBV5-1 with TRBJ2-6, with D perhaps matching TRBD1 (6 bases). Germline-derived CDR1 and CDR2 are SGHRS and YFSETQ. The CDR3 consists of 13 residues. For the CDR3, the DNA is TGCGCCAGCAGCTTTGCAGGGGTCAACGTCCTGACTTTC. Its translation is CASSFAGVNVLTF.

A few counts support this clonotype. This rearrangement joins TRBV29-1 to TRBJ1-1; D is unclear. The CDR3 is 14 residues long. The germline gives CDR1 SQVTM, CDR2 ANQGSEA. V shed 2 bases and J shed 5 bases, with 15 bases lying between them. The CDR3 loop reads CSVERALKRTEAFF. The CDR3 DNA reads TGCAGCGTTGAACGGGCCCTCAAGAGGACTGAAGCTTTCTTT.

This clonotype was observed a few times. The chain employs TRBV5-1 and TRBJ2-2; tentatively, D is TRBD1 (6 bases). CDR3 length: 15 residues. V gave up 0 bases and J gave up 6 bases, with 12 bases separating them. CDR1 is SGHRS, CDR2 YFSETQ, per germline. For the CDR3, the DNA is TGCGCCAGCAGCTTGGACGCAGGGGAGTCCGGGGAGCTGTTTTTT. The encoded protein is CASSLDAGESGELFF.

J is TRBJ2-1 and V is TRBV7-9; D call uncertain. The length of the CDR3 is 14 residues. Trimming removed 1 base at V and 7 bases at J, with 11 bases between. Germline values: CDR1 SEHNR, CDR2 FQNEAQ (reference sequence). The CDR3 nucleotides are TGTGCCAGCAGCTTAGTAGGTTGGGGAAATGAGCAGTTCTTC. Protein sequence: CASSLVGWGNEQFF.

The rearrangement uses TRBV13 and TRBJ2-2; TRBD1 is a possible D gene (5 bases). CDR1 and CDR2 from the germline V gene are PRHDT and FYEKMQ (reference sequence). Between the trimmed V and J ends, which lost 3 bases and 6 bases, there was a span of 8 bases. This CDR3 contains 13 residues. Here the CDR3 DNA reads TGTGCCAGCAGCTTTGAAGGGGCCGGGGAGCTGTTTTTT. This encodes CASSFEGAGELFF.

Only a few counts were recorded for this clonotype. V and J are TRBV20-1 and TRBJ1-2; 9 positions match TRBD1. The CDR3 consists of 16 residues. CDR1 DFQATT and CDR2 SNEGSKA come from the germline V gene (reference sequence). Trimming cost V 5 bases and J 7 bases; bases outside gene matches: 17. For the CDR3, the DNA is TGCAGTGCTGCGGACAGGGGAACTACGCGCCCCTCTGGCTACACCTTC. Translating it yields CSAADRGTTRPSGYTF.

CDR3 protein: CASSPSAGRGNQPQHF. In DNA, the CDR3 is TGTGCCAGCAGCCCCAGTGCCGGGCGGGGTAATCAGCCCCAGCATTTT. The gene calls are TRBV3-1 and TRBJ1-5; unclear D gene. The CDR3 length is 16 residues. V lost 4 bases and J 4 bases, leaving 17 bases between the germline ends. Germline CDR1 and CDR2: LGHDT and YNNKEL (reference sequence). Drawing the rest from reference TRBV3-1 and TRBJ1-5, the complete variable domain is DTAVSQTPKYLVTQMGNDKSIKCEQNLGHDTMYWYKQDSKKFLKIMFSYNNKELIINETVPNRFSPKSPDKAHLNLHINSLELGDSAVYFCASSPSAGRGNQPQHFGDGTRLSIL.